The next 7 T cell receptor beta chains were all read from a single sample in a study of cytomegalovirus exposure and HLA in healthy donors. The study ran its PCR with 60 Vbeta and 13 Jbeta primers. Measured with immunoSEQ multiplex PCR; TCRdb has only the in-frame clones, and not every one. The table includes about 150,000 clones, approximately 83% detected once. Sequencing used PBMCs. The receptor source for this set is a woman between 18 and 29 years old in good health and CMV-seronegative.

This chain uses TRBV4-1 with TRBJ2-1; D is unresolved. The germline V gene has CDR1 MGHRA and CDR2 YSYEKL. Trimming pared 1 base from V and 0 bases from J, leaving 10 bases between. The CDR3 sequence is 16 residues long. CDR3 DNA sequence: TGCGCCAGCAGCCAAGGTTACAAGATCTCCTACAATGAGCAGTTCTTC. Its protein is CASSQGYKISYNEQFF.

This clone has just a few counts. A junction boundary mismatches the germline segment, possibly from a read error. CDR3 DNA: TGTGCTAGCAGCCCGGGACGACAGGGATGGAACGAGCAGTACTTC. Translating gives CASSPGRQGWNEQYF. The chain recombines TRBV7-7 with TRBJ2-7; 7 positions match TRBD1. The germline V gene has CDR1 SSHAT and CDR2 FNYEAQ (reference sequence). This CDR3 has 15 amino acids.

The genes are TRBV7-3 and TRBJ1-1, with D possibly matching TRBD1 (5 bases). Between the trimmed V and J ends, which lost 5 bases and 1 base, there was a span of 11 bases. CDR3 size: 14 residues. Germline loops: CDR1 SGHTA, CDR2 FQGTGA. The CDR3 DNA follows: TGTGCCAGCAGCCCCCAGGGTGCGAACACTGAAGCTTTCTTT. It yields the protein CASSPQGANTEAFF.

The chain joins TRBV19 to TRBJ2-1, with 7 bases that match TRBD1. Germline lookup yields CDR1 LNHDA and CDR2 SQIVND (reference sequence). V lost 7 bases, J lost 2 bases, and 11 bases stayed unmatched. This CDR3 spans 16 amino acids. The CDR3 DNA sequence: TGTGCCAGTAATCCCGAGACAGGGCACACCTACAATGAGCAGTTCTTC. Translated, it gives CASNPETGHTYNEQFF.

J is TRBJ1-1 and V is TRBV6-6; no definite D call. The CDR3 extends over 16 amino acids. Germline lookup yields CDR1 MNHNY and CDR2 SVGAGI (reference sequence). Trimming cost V 4 bases and J 0 bases, with 15 bases left between them. CDR3: CASSSGATFMNTEAFF. The CDR3, as DNA: TGTGCCAGCAGTTCCGGAGCAACCTTCATGAACACTGAAGCTTTCTTT.

The chain is built from TRBV11-3 and TRBJ2-3; D unclear. Germline V lookup: CDR1 SGHNT, CDR2 YENEEA. Trimming took off 2 bases at V and 6 bases at J, with 9 bases between the two ends. This CDR3 region has 13 residues. CDR3 in DNA: TGTGCCAGCAGCTTAAAAGCGAGCGATACGCAGTATTTT. It translates to CASSLKASDTQYF. The full variable domain, its missing parts supplied by reference TRBV11-3 and TRBJ2-3, is EAGVVQSPRYKIIEKKQPVAFWCNPISGHNTLYWYLQNLGQGPELLIRYENEEAVDDSQLPKDRFSAERLKGVDSTLKIQPAELGDSAVYLCASSLKASDTQYFGPGTRLTVL.

The table lists this clone with a count of one. The chain is built from TRBV15 and TRBJ1-3, with unresolved D. The germline V gene has CDR1 LNHNV and CDR2 YYDKDF (reference sequence). V lost 1 base, J lost 3 bases, and 4 bases lay in between. This CDR3 contains 13 residues. CDR3 residues: CATSRVYGNTIYF. CDR3 DNA: TGTGCCACCAGCAGAGTGTATGGAAACACCATATATTTT. The whole variable domain, filled in from reference TRBV15 and TRBJ1-3, reads DAMVIQNPRYQVTQFGKPVTLSCSQTLNHNVMYWYQQKSSQAPKLLFHYYDKDFNNEADTPDNFQSRRPNTSFCFLDIRSPGLGDTAMYLCATSRVYGNTIYFGEGSWLTVV.